This is a list of T cell receptor beta chains from one sample in a study of human CD8 memory T cell subsets. TCRdb re-called the 5' RACE reads, yielding one record per CDR3 amino acid sequence without DNA. In total, the table holds under 8,000 distinct CDR3 sequences. The sequencing input was CD8+ stem-like memory T cells (TSCM and TCM) sorted from PBMCs. The receptors originated from a human donor in good health. Each CDR3 is given with its conserved first and last residue. Size is omitted from some rows. Given values are once, few, many or a class for expanded clones.

>.|TRBJ2-1|TRBV6-4
CASSPGTVEQFF
>.|TRBJ2-1|TRBV28
CASSPGQGLIGNEQFF
>medium-sized|TRBJ1-1|TRBV6-6
CASSYNQGGTEAFF
>medium-sized|TRBJ2-3|TRBV20-1
CSARDMAGGYTDTQYF
>.|TRBJ2-3|TRBV23-1
CASSPLFFTDTQYF
>.|TRBJ2-1|TRBV6-4
CASSGGDVGYNEQFF
>.|TRBJ1-1|TRBV20-1
CSAPGGTEAFF
>.|TRBJ1-1|TRBV7-9
CASSSGPQGDTEAFF
>.|TRBJ2-7|TRBV5-6
CASSFGTGLYEQYF
>.|TRBJ2-4|TRBV12-5
CASGSPRGWVKNIQYF
>.|TRBJ2-4|TRBV7-9
CASSLSSGFAKNIQYF
>.|TRBJ2-7|TRBV28
CASTRTASSYEQYF
>.|TRBJ1-1|TRBV20-1
CSARTGGTEAFF
>medium-sized|TRBJ2-1|TRBV27
CASSLDGSSYNEQFF
>.|TRBJ1-2|TRBV20-1
CSAGTFEDGYTF
>.|TRBJ1-1|TRBV14
CASSQVWGSTEAFF